This record concerns one TCR beta chain sequence. Its antigen is undetermined. It was by 5' RACE with UMI labels that the TRB cDNA libraries were prepared. After re-calling the 5' RACE reads, TCRdb lists one entry per CDR3 protein, DNA absent. This sample's clone table lists approximately 56,000 distinct CDR3 sequences. These data originate in a study of CXCR3-negative and CXCR3-positive naive CD8 T cells. Study results and caveats: High diversity, comparable across both naive subsets, contrasted with much lower diversity in memory CD8+ cells.

Per germline, CDR1 SGHVS and CDR2 FQNEAQ. CDR3 length equals 16 residues. This TCR was sampled from a human donor in good health. Some clones in this sample may be carry-over from other donors' samples. Sequenced sample: memory CD8+ T cells from blood. V gene TRBV7-8 combines with J gene TRBJ2-5; TCRdb's D call, TRBD1, is unchecked because there is no DNA. The CDR3 loop is CASRLFYPGDQETQYF.